The T cell receptor beta chain described here comes from a study of PD-L1 blockade in urothelial cancer. At the level of the study: Patients took up atezolizumab in about 2014 at 1,200 mg intravenously every 3 weeks. Each participant's history included 0 to 3 prior chemotherapy regimens. After treatment start, blood was analyzed at 3 weeks (second dose) and at 6 weeks.

Study-wide results and limits: Lower pretreatment blood TCR clonality, under the median, predicted better survival, researchers reported.

Clones were read by immunoSEQ multiplex PCR, and TCRdb kept only the in-frame ones, dropping some. The sample holds about 50,000 clones, 87% seen once. Details on this clone: Its antigen remains unknown.

Germline V gene sequence: CDR1 KGHSY, CDR2 FQNENV. With V trimmed by 2 bases and J by 3 bases, 1 base remained unmatched. The length of the CDR3 is 15 residues. This sample's time point: pretreatment peripheral blood. The material was PBMCs, obtained around atezolizumab (anti-PD-L1) treatment. This TCR derives from a woman aged 60 to 75 with urothelial cancer. The chain couples TRBV16 to TRBJ2-2; 9 nucleotides align to TRBD1. DNA of the CDR3: TGTGCCAGCAGCCAAAGACAGGGGGACACCGGGGAGCTGTTTTTT. This codes for CASSQRQGDTGELFF.